This T cell receptor (beta chain) is drawn from a study of blood T cells in healthy people across ages. V was shortened by 5 bases and J by 0 bases, with 13 bases between the two germline ends. Germline assignment: CDR1 SGHTA and CDR2 FQGNSA. This CDR3 comprises 15 residues. Then a second PCR, running roughly 6 to 11 cycles, was carried out with a sample-barcoded 5' primer and a J-beta primer mix. TCRdb reprocessed the 5' RACE reads with MiXCR, giving one entry per CDR3 protein. The sample lists about 1.5 million distinct CDR3 sequences, 35% to 45% occurring once. The source material was blood. The rearrangement links TRBV7-2 to TRBJ1-1; no reliable D call. The clonotype comes from a woman between 18 and 29 years old in good health. CDR3 sequence reads: CASSPFAGLNTEAFF. The CDR3 nucleotides are TGTGCCAGCAGCCCCTTTGCTGGGTTGAACACTGAAGCTTTCTTT.